This TCR beta chain is from a study of T cells expressing NK-cell markers (dated by TCRdb to 2020 to 2021). As for the study more broadly: In sorted CD3+CD56+NKG2C+, CD3+CD56+NKG2C- and CD3+CD56-NKG2C+ T-cell subsets from several donors, TCR beta-chain repertoires were profiled. Seven of the eight sequenced donors were HCMV-seropositive and one was HCMV-seronegative. All eight donors whose samples were sequenced were randomly selected healthy volunteers, three of them men and five women. Sequencing of the libraries produced 2 x 150 bp reads on Illumina HiSeq 2000/2500, MiSeq or NextSeq. Paper-wide results and their limitations: In more than five donors, the dominant CD3+CD56+NKG2C+ clonotypes were found to rank among the top 10 CD8+ clonotypes and to make up about 1.0-7.0% of CD8+ T cells. Those dominant clonotypes were again the most abundant among CD3+CD56-NKG2C+ cells in a handful of donors, at about 25-60.1%. Whether the expanded NKG2C-expressing T cell clones were specific for HCMV antigens remained unclear.

Comments on this clonotype: Its antigen is currently not known.

The germline V gene specifies MNHNS as CDR1 and SASEGT as CDR2. Inclusive of the bounding cysteine and phenylalanine, the CDR3 is 12 residues long. The coding DNA is unavailable. A commercial ELISA kit detecting HCMV-specific IgG in serum was used to determine HCMV serostatus. Peripheral blood mononuclear cells were isolated from blood by Ficoll density gradient centrifugation. This sample was sequenced with an Illumina HiSeq 2000. 5'RACE template switching, by which a universal primer site and unique molecular identifiers were added, was used to make TCR beta cDNA libraries. cDNA synthesis was primed from the TCR beta constant segment, followed by two successive PCR amplification steps. As for the authors' bioinformatics: Reads were demultiplexed and grouped by UMI with MIGEC, and clonotypes were assembled and quantified with MiTCR. Only TCR cDNA sequences supported by at least two reads were kept to exclude erroneous sequences. The tcR package was used for downstream repertoire analysis, with clonotypes matched between fractions based on CDR3 nucleotide sequence plus V segment. VDJmatch was used to annotate antigen specificity against VDJdb, with one amino acid substitution in CDR3 allowed. The reads were reprocessed in TCRdb, with one entry per CDR3 protein sequence and no accompanying DNA. The V and J calls were not made by the authors but by TCRdb's processing. The sample table on file contains 350,000 to 400,000 distinct CDR3 sequences. Approximately 11% of the sample belongs to the ten largest clones.

This receptor was obtained from a woman between 45 and 60 years old in good health. Donor details come from another sample of the same person, matched by shared clones. The material sequenced was blood T cells: a sorted CD56 or NKG2C T cell subset, CD4+ or CD8+ T cells, or bulk PBMC T cells (not recorded which). The chain couples TRBV6-1 to TRBJ2-1. The CDR3 protein is CASRTKVYEQFF.